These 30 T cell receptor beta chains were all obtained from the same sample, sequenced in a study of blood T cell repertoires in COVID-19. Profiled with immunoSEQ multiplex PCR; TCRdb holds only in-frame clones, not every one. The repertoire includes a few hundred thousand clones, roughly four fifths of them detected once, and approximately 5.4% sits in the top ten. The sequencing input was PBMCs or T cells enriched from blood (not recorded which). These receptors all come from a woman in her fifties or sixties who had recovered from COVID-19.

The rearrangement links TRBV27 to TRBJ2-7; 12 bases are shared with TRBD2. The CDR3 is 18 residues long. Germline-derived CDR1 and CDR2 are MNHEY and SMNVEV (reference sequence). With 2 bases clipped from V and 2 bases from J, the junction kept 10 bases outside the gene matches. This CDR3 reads CASSLASSGRARTYEQYF. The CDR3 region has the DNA TGTGCCAGCAGTTTAGCCTCTAGCGGGAGGGCCCGGACCTACGAGCAGTACTTC.

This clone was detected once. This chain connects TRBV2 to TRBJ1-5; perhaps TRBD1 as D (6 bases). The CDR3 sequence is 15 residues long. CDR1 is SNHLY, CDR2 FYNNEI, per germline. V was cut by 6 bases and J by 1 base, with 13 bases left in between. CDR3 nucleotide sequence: TGTGCCAGCAGACCCGAGGGGGTAAGCAATCAGCCCCAGCATTTT. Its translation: CASRPEGVSNQPQHF.

CDR3 amino acids: CASNRRGAPGTEAFF. In nucleotides, the CDR3 is TGTGCCAGCAACCGACGGGGGGCTCCGGGCACTGAAGCTTTCTTT. The chain recombines TRBV6-5 with TRBJ1-1; a possible D gene is TRBD1 (6 bases). The length of the CDR3 is 15 residues. Germline V gene lookup returns CDR1 MNHEY and CDR2 SVGAGI. V was shortened by 7 bases and J by 4 bases, with 19 bases between the two germline ends.

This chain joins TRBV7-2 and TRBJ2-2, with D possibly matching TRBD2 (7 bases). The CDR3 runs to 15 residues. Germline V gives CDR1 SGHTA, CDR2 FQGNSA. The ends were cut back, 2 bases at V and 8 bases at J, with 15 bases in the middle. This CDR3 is CASSLRGAREGELFF. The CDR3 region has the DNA TGTGCCAGCAGCTTACGGGGGGCGCGTGAGGGGGAGCTGTTTTTT.

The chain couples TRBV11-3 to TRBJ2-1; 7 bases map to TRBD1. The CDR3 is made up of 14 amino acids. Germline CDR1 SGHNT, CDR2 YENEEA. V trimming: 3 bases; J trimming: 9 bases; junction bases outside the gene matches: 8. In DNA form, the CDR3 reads TGTGCCAGCAGCTTTCTTACTACAGGGGCTGAGCAGTTCTTC. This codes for CASSFLTTGAEQFF.

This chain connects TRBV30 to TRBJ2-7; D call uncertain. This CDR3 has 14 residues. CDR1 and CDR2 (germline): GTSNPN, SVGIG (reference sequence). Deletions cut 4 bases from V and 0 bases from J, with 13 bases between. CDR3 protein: CAWIPLEVSYEQYF. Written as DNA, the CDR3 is TGTGCCTGGATCCCCCTCGAGGTCTCCTACGAGCAGTACTTC.

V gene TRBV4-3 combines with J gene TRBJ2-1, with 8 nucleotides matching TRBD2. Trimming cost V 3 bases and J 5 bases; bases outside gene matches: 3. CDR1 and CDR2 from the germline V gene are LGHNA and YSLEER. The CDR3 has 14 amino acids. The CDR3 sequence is CASSQISGNNEQFF. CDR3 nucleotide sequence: TGCGCCAGCAGCCAGATTAGCGGGAACAATGAGCAGTTCTTC.

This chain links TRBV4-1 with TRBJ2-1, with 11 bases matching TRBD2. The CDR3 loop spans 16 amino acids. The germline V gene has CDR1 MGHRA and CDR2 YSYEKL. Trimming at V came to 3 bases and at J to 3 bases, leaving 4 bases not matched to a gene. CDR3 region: CASSQGLAAIYNEQFF. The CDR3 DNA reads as TGCGCCAGCAGCCAGGGACTAGCGGCCATCTACAATGAGCAGTTCTTC.

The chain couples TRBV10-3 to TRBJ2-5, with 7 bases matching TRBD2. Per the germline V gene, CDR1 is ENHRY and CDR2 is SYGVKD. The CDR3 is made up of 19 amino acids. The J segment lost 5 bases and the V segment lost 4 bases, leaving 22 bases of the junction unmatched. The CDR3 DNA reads TGTGCCATCAGTGGGACTAGTCGAGCCGGCGGCCCACATTGGGAGACCCAGTACTTC. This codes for CAISGTSRAGGPHWETQYF.

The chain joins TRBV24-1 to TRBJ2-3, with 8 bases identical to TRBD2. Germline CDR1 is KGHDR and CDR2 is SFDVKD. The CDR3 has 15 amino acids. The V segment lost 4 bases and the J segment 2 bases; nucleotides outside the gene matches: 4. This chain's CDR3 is CATSDRLAPTDTQYF. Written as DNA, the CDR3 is TGTGCCACCAGTGACCGACTAGCGCCCACAGATACGCAGTATTTT.

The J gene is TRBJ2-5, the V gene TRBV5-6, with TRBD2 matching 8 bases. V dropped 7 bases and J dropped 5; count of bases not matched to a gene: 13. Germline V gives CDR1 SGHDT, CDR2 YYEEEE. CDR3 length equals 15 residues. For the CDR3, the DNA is TGTGCCAGCTCGAGATCGGGACTAGGTGGGGAGACCCAGTACTTC. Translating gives CASSRSGLGGETQYF.

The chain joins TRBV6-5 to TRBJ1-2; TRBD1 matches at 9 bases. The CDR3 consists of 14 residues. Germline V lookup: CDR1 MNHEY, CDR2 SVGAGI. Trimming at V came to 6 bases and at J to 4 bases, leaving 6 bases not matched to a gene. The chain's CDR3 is CASSTGGDGYGYTF. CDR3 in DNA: TGTGCCAGCAGCACAGGGGGCGATGGCTATGGCTACACCTTC.

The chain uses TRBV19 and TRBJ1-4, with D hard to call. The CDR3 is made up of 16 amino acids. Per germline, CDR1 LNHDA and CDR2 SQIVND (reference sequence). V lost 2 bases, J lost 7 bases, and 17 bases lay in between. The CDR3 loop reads CASSILPGTPSEKLFF. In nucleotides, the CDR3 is TGTGCCAGTAGTATATTACCGGGAACCCCAAGTGAAAAACTGTTTTTT. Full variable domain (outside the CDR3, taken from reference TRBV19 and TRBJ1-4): DGGITQSPKYLFRKEGQNVTLSCEQNLNHDAMYWYRQDPGQGLRLIYYSQIVNDFQKGDIAEGYSVSREKKESFPLTVTSAQKNPTAFYLCASSILPGTPSEKLFFGSGTQLSVL.

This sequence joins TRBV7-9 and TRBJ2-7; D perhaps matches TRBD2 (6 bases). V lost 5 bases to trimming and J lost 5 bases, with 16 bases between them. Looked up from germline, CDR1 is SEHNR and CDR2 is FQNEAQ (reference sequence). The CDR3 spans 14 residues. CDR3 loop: CASSPGTSRDEQYF. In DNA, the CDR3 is TGTGCCAGCAGCCCGGGGACTTCGCGGGACGAGCAGTACTTC.

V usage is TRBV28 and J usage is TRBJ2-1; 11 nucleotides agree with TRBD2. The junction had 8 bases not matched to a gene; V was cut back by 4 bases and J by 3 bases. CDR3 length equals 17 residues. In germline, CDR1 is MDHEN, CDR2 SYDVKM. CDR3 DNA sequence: TGTGCCAGCAGTTCGGGGGGGACTAGCGGAATCTACAATGAGCAGTTCTTC. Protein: CASSSGGTSGIYNEQFF.

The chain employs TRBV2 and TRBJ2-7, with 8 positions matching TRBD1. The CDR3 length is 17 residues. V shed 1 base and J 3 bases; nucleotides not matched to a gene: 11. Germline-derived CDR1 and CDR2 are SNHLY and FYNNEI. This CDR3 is CASSEEVTGEIGYEQYF. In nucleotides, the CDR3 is TGTGCCAGCAGTGAAGAGGTGACAGGGGAAATAGGCTACGAGCAGTACTTC.

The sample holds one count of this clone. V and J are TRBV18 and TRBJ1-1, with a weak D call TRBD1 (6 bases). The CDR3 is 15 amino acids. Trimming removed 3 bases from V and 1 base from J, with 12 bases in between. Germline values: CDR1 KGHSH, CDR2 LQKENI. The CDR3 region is CASSPQMDRNTEAFF. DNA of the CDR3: TGTGCCAGCTCACCCCAGATGGACAGGAACACTGAAGCTTTCTTT.

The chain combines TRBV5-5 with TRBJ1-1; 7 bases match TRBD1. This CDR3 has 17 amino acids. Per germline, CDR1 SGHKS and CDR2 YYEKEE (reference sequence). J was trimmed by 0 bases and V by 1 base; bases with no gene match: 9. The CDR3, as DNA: TGTGCCAGCAGCTTGACAGTAGTGGGACAGCTGAACACTGAAGCTTTCTTT. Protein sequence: CASSLTVVGQLNTEAFF.

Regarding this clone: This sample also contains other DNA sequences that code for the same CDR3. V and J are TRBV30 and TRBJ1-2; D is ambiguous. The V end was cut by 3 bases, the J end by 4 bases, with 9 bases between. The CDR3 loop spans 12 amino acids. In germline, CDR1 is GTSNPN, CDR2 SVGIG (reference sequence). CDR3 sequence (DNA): TGTGCCTGGAGCGGAGTGGGCTATGGCTACACCTTC. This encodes CAWSGVGYGYTF.

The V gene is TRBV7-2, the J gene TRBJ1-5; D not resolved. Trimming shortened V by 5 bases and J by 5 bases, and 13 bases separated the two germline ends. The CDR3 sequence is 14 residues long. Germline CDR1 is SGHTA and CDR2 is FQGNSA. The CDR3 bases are TGTGCCAGCAGCCCGCGGGCTGGCGATCAGCCCCAGCATTTT. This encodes CASSPRAGDQPQHF.

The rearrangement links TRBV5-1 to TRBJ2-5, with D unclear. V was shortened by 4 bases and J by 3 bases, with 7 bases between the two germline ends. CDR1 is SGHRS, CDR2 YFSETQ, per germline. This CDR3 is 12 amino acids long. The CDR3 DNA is TGCGCCAGCAGCCGAGGCGAAGAGACCCAGTACTTC. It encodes CASSRGEETQYF.

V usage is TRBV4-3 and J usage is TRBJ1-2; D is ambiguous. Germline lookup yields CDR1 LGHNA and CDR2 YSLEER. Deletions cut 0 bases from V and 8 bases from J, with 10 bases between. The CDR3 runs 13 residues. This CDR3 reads CASSQDHQRGYTF. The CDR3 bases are TGCGCCAGCAGCCAAGATCATCAGCGGGGCTACACCTTC.

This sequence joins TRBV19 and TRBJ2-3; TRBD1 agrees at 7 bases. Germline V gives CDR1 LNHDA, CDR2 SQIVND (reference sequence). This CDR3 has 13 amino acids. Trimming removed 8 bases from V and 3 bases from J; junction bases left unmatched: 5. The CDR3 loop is CASLDRATDTQYF. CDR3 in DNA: TGTGCCAGTCTCGACAGGGCTACAGATACGCAGTATTTT.

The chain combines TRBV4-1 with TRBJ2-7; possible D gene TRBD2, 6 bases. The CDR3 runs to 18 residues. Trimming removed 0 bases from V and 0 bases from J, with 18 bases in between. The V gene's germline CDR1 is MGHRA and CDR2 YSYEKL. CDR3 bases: TGCGCCAGCAGCCAAGATAGTAGTAGGGACGGGAGCTCCTACGAGCAGTACTTC. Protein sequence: CASSQDSSRDGSSYEQYF.

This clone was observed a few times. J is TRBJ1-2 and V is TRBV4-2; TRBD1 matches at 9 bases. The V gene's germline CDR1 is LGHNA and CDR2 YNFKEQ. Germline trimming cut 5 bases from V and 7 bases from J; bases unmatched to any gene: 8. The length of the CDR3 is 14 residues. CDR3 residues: CASSFRTGESGYTF. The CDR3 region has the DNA TGTGCCAGCAGCTTCCGGACAGGGGAAAGTGGCTACACCTTC.

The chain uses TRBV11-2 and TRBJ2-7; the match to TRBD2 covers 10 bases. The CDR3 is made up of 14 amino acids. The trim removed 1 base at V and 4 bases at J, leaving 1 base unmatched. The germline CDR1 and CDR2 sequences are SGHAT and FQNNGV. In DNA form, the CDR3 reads TGTGCCAGCAGCTTAGGGACTAGCGGTTACGAGCAGTACTTC. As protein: CASSLGTSGYEQYF.

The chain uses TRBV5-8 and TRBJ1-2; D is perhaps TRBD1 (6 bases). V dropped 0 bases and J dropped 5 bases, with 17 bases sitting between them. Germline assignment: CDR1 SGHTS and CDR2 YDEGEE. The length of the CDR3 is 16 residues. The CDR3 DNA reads TGTGCCAGCAGCTTGGTTGCTTTACAGGGCTGGTATGGCTACACCTTC. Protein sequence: CASSLVALQGWYGYTF.

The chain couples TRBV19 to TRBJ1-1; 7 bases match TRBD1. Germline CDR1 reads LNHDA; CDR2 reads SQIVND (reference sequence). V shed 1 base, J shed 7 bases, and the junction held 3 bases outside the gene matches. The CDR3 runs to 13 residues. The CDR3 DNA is TGTGCCAGTAGTATAGGCAGGGGGGATGAAGCTTTCTTT. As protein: CASSIGRGDEAFF.

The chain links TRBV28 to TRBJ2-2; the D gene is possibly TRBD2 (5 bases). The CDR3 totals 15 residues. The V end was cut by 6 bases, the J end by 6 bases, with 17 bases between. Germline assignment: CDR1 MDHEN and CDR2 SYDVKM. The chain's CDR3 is CASSPRGQRAGELFF. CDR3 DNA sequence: TGTGCCAGCAGCCCTCGCGGGCAAAGAGCCGGGGAGCTGTTTTTT.

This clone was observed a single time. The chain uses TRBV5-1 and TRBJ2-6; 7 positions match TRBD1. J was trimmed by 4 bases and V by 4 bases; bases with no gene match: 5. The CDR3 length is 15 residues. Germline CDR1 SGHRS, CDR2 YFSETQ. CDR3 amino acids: CASSLDRAGANVLTF. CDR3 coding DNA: TGCGCCAGCAGCCTCGACAGGGCCGGGGCCAACGTCCTGACTTTC.